Sequencing of this T cell receptor (beta chain) was carried out in a study of OX40 agonist ivuxolimab in advanced cancers. Study outcomes and limitations: Mean expanded clone counts were higher in CD8+ than CD4+ T cells.

V was cut by 2 bases and J by 0 bases, with 8 bases left in between. This CDR3 is built from 15 residues. Germline V gene sequence: CDR1 WNHNN, CDR2 SYGVQD (reference sequence). The assay was immunoSEQ multiplex PCR, and TCRdb's table has in-frame clones only and misses some. The repertoire holds over 30,000 clones, with roughly 80% as singletons. As to this clone: Its matching antigen is unknown.

The receptor was derived from an adult with an advanced solid tumor such as melanoma, head and neck, liver or kidney cancer. The chain combines TRBV10-1 with TRBJ2-1, with a tentative D call TRBD2 (6 bases). The sequences come from CD4+ or CD8+ T cells sorted from blood, collected in a trial of the OX40 agonist ivuxolimab. The CDR3 loop is CASSEGRGSYNEQFF. The CDR3 region has the DNA TGCGCCAGCAGTGAGGGGCGGGGCTCCTACAATGAGCAGTTCTTC.